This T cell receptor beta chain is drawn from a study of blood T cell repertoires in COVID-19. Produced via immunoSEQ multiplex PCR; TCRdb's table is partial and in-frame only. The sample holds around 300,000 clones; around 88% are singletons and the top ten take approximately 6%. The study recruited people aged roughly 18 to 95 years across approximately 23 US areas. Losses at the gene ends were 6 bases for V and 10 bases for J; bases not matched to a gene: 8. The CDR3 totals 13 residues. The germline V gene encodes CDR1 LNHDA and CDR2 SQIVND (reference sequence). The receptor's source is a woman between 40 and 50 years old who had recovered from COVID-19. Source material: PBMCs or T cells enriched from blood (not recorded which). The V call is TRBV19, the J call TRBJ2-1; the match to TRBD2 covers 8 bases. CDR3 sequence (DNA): TGTGCCAGTAGGAGAGCGGGACTAGGCGAGCAGTTCTTC. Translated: CASRRAGLGEQFF. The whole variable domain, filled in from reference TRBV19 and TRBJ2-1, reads DGGITQSPKYLFRKEGQNVTLSCEQNLNHDAMYWYRQDPGQGLRLIYYSQIVNDFQKGDIAEGYSVSREKKESFPLTVTSAQKNPTAFYLCASRRAGLGEQFFGPGTRLTVL.